This TCR beta chain derives from a study of cytomegalovirus exposure and HLA in healthy donors (dated by TCRdb to about 2017). Background on the whole study: According to an earlier analysis of 587 of the donors, some 170 million T cells yielded over 100 million unique TCR beta sequences and approximately 280 Gb of sequence data. An early release that covered about 600 HLA-typed donors contained approximately 320 gigabases of sequencing data and some 87 million unique TCR sequences. The genetic ancestry cluster associated with self-reported Caucasian donors included around four fifths of the approximately 430 genotyped donors. The study aimed to test whether signatures of past pathogen exposure could be identified by cataloging public T cell receptors. Using immunosequencing, the study profiled T cell repertoires from 550 to 750 subjects and related those repertoires to cytomegalovirus serostatus. A separate validation cohort of approximately 120 different subjects was used in addition to the roughly 640-subject first cohort. High-throughput TCR immunosequencing, statistical association of individual TCRs with disease status, and machine learning were combined to predict cytomegalovirus infection status. To study patterns of TCR occurrence, a later analysis re-analyzed previously published TCR beta repertoires from 666 donors and added high-resolution HLA genotyping. In the later analysis, no new phenotypic data were used to find candidate immune exposures; instead, reliance was placed on TCR beta sequences and their occurrence across donors. To decide whether each TCR beta V gene segment behaved as functional or pseudogenic, an earlier analysis of several hundred of the donors relied on high-throughput TCR beta sequencing. Donor age, sex, ethnicity and CMV serostatus were collected together with the repertoire data. A later genetic analysis used genome-wide SNP genotypes for about 60% of the roughly 700 donors, treating that subset as a discovery cohort. Every repertoire in the discovery cohort had been generated on one and the same sequencing platform. HLA typing included class I and class II loci at four-digit resolution. The number of donors typed differed by locus, with roughly 629-640 for A, B, C, DRB1 and DQB1, more than 500 for DQA1, about 610 for DPA1, and around 430 for DPB1. About 5 DR-DQ haplotypes were handled as single units for association and clustering, since linkage in the cohort was strong. Across around 400 genotyped donors of the cohort, an average of about 240,000 unique TCR beta nucleotide sequences per donor were sequenced, and around 19% of those sequences were non-productive.

Overall study results and their limits: Because counts were too low, around 17 rarely observed V segments, including chromosome 9 orphons, were left out of the earlier analysis of some 600 of the donors. In vitro tests confirmed that a few of the cytomegalovirus-associated TCR beta chains recognize cytomegalovirus antigens. According to the authors, the approach could potentially be generalized to other disease states and immunological phenotypes. According to a later analysis, TCR association rates differed among HLA loci, with DRB1 alleles showing the most associated TCRs and HLA-C alleles showing the fewest. A group of highly shared sequence variants was considered likely to be a technical artifact of the sequencing pipeline. Assigning TCR associations to individual alleles was difficult when HLA alleles, especially DR and DQ, strongly co-occurred. The only immune exposure information available for the cohort was CMV serostatus. In a later genetic analysis, a missense DCLRE1C variant was associated with V-gene and J-gene trimming of TCR beta chains, and the association was replicated in an independent cohort. Sequencing depth was assumed to be roughly uniform across donors in the presence/absence analyses, though that assumption may not hold. According to a later genetic analysis, donors in an Asian-associated ancestry cluster had fewer N-insertions in productive TCRs than the approximately 650-donor mean. According to a later analysis, most CMV-associated TCR beta chains appeared to be HLA-restricted, and the HLA associations seemed to be driven largely by CMV exposure. Most TCR sequences were seen in very few donors, while some public TCRs were found in many individuals. A further reported finding was that TCR beta sequences accurately predicted the HLA-A and HLA-B alleles for most subjects in the first cohort. Compared with equally common non-associated chains, HLA-associated TCR beta chains in a later analysis were more clonally expanded and had lower generation probabilities. A later analysis associated 17,000 or so TCR beta sequences with specific HLA alleles at a false discovery rate of 0.05. In both the original and validation cohorts, the classifier was reported to diagnose cytomegalovirus status with high specificity and sensitivity. This cohort had only TCR beta chains sequenced, and the lack of alpha or paired-chain data limited which features could be detected. Broadly in line with IMGT annotations, most TCR beta V segments showed up in productive rearrangements about 90% or about 30% of the time in an earlier analysis of approximately 640 of the donors. Correlated functional status among segregating V segments might be attributable to linkage disequilibrium, but an unknown experimental factor could not be ruled out. In a later analysis, several top co-occurrence clusters were reported to appear linked to parvovirus B19, influenza, CMV and Epstein-Barr virus. The study listed 164 TCR beta chains as associated with cytomegalovirus. Because some donors lacked HLA typing at each locus, the association tests relied only on the typed subset. The 87-base-pair reads could not distinguish some IMGT-functional V segments, including TRBV6-2 and TRBV6-3, so those segments were excluded.

The library was generated by the immunoSEQ multiplex PCR assay. For the multiplex PCR, a mixture combining 60 forward primers for TCR Vbeta segments and 13 reverse primers for TCR Jbeta segments was used. The CDR3 region of rearranged TCR beta genes was amplified from genomic DNA with a multiplex PCR assay. The amplified TCR beta libraries were sequenced on the Illumina HiSeq System as 87-base-pair reads. Processing in the source paper ran as follows. A later analysis counted around 72 million unique TCR beta chains across the 650 to 800 repertoires, and roughly 10 million of these chains were shared by at least two donors. Raw reads were error-corrected and collapsed into unique sequences with a nearest-neighbor algorithm that merged closely related sequences to remove PCR and sequencing errors. CDR3 sequences were aligned to IMGT reference sequences to assign V, D and J gene segments. For a sequence to be retained, a match of at least six nucleotides to both a V gene segment and a J gene segment was required. A rearrangement was called productive if the CDR3 had no stop codons and remained in frame with V and J, and every other rearrangement was called non-productive. Following IMGT convention, CDR3 was defined as the stretch from the second conserved V-encoded cysteine to the conserved J-encoded phenylalanine. In an earlier analysis of more than 550 of the donors, sequences lacking an unambiguous match to a single V gene segment were excluded. In an earlier analysis of 587 of the donors, a V segment was called functional when productive rearrangements were above 56.7%, and segregating when the standard deviation between donors exceeded 5%. A statistical classification framework was developed to diagnose cytomegalovirus status using the catalog of TCR beta chain sequences. V and J gene assignment, in a later analysis, came from comparing TCR nucleotide sequences with IMGT/GENE-DB human TR gene sequences. Using the TCRdist pipeline, a later analysis assigned CDR3 sequences along with most-parsimonious VDJ recombination scenarios. In a later analysis, each TCR beta chain was defined by its CDR3 amino acid sequence together with its V-gene family, and reads lacking a unique V-gene family were excluded. A later analysis removed several hundred highly shared, low-generation-probability nucleotide sequences to deal with suspected cross-contamination and a sequencing artifact. In a later analysis, a clonal expansion index was calculated for each public chain from normalized within-repertoire ranks of inferred template counts. In a later analysis, generation probabilities were computed using a VDJ recombination model fitted to out-of-frame rearrangements, and the results were checked against IGoR. Hypergeometric tests were used in a later analysis to score TCR-TCR, TCR-HLA and TCR-CMV co-occurrence, with a repertoire-size bias correction applied to the TCR pairs. To estimate false discovery rates, a later analysis permuted the HLA or CMV assignments 20 times. A later analysis grouped co-occurring TCRs with DBSCAN, adding TCRdist sequence similarity when clustering within HLA-allele-positive subsets. Co-occurrence clustering excluded repertoires with fewer than 30,000 or more than 120,000 public chains, plus five with anomalous nucleotide sharing. TCRdb retrieved this table from immuneACCESS and kept in-frame rearrangements only. Not all clones are present; in checked studies, unresolved V genes account for under half, and no reason is known for the remainder. V, J and clone size derive from that table, while D and trimming were established from the DNA sequence. This sample lists 100,000 to 150,000 clones; about 8.6% were detected once. The ten largest clones take up about 6.6% of the sample.

In total, 666 healthy bone marrow donors made up the cohort. All cohort members were sampled while nominally healthy, although unrecorded immune exposures were likely present. The donor was CMV seropositive and belonged to the group of 250 to 300 seropositive cohort members. A peripheral blood sample was collected from each donor, and TCR beta sequencing was performed on peripheral blood mononuclear cells. The Qiagen DNeasy Blood Extraction Kit was used to extract genomic DNA from the blood cell samples. From the cysteine up to the phenylalanine, the CDR3 has a length of 14 residues. This entry keeps only the CDR3 DNA: 42 bases, framed from base 1. Deletion took 5 bases off V and 2 bases off J, with a span of 12 bases between the germline ends. The germline V gene provides CDR1 SGHTA and CDR2 FQGTGA. To note about this clone: No antigen is known for it. Nothing much larger sits one base from this clone, and base qualities are not available.

The TCR sequence derives from a woman in her 40s in good health and CMV-seropositive. The rearrangement combines TRBV7-3 with TRBJ2-5; the D gene identity is not certain. Source material: PBMCs. Read as DNA, the sequence is TGTGCCAGCAGCGTTAGTAACAGTCAAGAGACCCAGTACTTC. Its coded protein is CASSVSNSQETQYF.